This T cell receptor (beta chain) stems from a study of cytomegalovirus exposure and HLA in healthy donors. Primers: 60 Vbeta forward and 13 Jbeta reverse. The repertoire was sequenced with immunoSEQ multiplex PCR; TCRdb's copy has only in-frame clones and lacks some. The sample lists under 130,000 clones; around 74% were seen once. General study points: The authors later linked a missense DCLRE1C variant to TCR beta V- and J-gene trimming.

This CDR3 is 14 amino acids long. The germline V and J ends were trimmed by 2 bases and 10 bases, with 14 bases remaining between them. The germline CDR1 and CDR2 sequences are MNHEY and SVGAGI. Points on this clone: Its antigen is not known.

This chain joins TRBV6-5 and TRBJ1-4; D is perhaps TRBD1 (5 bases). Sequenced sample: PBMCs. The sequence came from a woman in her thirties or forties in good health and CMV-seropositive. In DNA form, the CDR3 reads TGTGCCAGCAGTTACCGGGAGGGAAGGGGAAAACTGTTTTTT. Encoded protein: CASSYREGRGKLFF.